These 20 T cell receptor beta chains were all obtained from the same sample, sequenced in a study of read filtering for tumor transcriptome and immune sequencing. This library used roughly 400 ng RNA and molecular barcoded adaptors spanning alpha/delta and beta/gamma chains. Via MiXCR, TCRdb re-called the reads, giving one row per CDR3 protein. The sample yields approximately 40,000 distinct CDR3 sequences, roughly 15% seen once. The sequencing sample was made of a population of CD138-negative cells sorted from bone marrow. The receptors stem from a donor older than 35 with multiple myeloma.

In this sample, this clonotype turned up many times. The chain combines TRBV12-3 or TRBV12-4 with TRBJ1-5; D not resolved. V was trimmed by 4 bases and J by 9 bases, leaving 16 bases between them. The CDR3 is 14 residues long. The CDR3 sequence: CASSSEILGRPQHF. DNA for the CDR3: TGTGCCAGCAGTTCCGAAATCCTTGGAAGGCCCCAGCATTTT.

The sample holds many counts of this clonotype. V is TRBV6-5 and J is TRBJ1-5; D gene uncertain. This CDR3 comprises 13 residues. The germline CDR1 and CDR2 sequences are MNHEY and SVGAGI. V dropped 8 bases and J dropped 4 bases, with 12 bases sitting between them. The CDR3 here is CASRRTGNQPQHF. The CDR3 DNA sequence: TGTGCCAGCCGACGGACGGGGAATCAGCCCCAGCATTTT.

In regard to this clonotype: A much larger clonotype is one base distant, so this may be a read error. The chain has TRBV20-1 and TRBJ2-1; D is undetermined. The germline V gene has CDR1 DFQATT and CDR2 SNEGSKA (reference sequence). The CDR3 has 13 amino acids. CDR3 nucleotide sequence: TGCAGAGCTACTTCGTCTTTAGTGGAATTTCAGTTCTTC. Translated: CRATSSLVEFQFF.

This clonotype was observed many times. This chain links TRBV7-9 with TRBJ2-3; D remains unclear. The V end was cut by 3 bases, the J end by 5 bases, with 3 bases between. The CDR3 covers 11 residues. Per the germline V gene, CDR1 is SEHNR and CDR2 is FQNEAQ (reference sequence). CDR3 in amino acids: CASSLVDTQYF. CDR3 coding DNA: TGTGCCAGCAGCTTGGTAGATACGCAGTATTTT.

At least ten counts were recorded for this clonotype. CDR3: CISGLAPKRGVSYNEQFF. CDR3 in DNA: TGCATCTCTGGTCTAGCGCCTAAGAGAGGTGTTTCCTACAATGAGCAGTTCTTC. This chain links TRBV29-1 with TRBJ2-1; a weak D match, TRBD2 (6 bases). Germline V gene lookup returns CDR1 SQVTM and CDR2 ANQGSEA. The CDR3 is made up of 18 amino acids.

Concerning this clonotype: This may arise from a read error, as a much more abundant clone is one base away. The rearrangement links TRBV7-6 to TRBJ2-5, with TRBD1 matching 8 bases. The CDR3 is 15 residues long. Germline CDR1 and CDR2: SGHVS and FNYEAQ. The CDR3 sequence is CASSIGQGGEETQHF. The CDR3 DNA is TGTGCCAGCAGCATCGGACAGGGTGGGGAAGAGACCCAGCACTTC.

This clonotype was counted at least ten times. CDR3 coding DNA: TGCAGCGTTGAAGGCGGGAGGCGATACGAGCAGTACTTC. Translation: CSVEGGRRYEQYF. The chain combines TRBV29-1 with TRBJ2-7, with 8 bases fitting TRBD2. The CDR3 sequence is 13 residues long. Germline V CDR1 and CDR2: SQVTM, ANQGSEA. The J segment lost 4 bases and the V segment lost 1 base, leaving 3 bases of the junction unmatched.

There are many counts of this clonotype. The chain couples TRBV5-1 to TRBJ2-7, with TRBD1 matching 9 bases. The CDR3 contains 14 residues. Trimming at V came to 3 bases and at J to 5 bases, leaving 6 bases not matched to a gene. Germline CDR1 reads SGHRS; CDR2 reads YFSETQ. This CDR3 is CASSSRTGAHEQYF. The CDR3 DNA is TGCGCCAGCAGCTCCCGGACAGGGGCGCACGAGCAGTACTTC.

This clonotype was picked up many times. V gene TRBV28 combines with J gene TRBJ1-5, with unresolved D. CDR1 and CDR2 from the germline V gene are MDHEN and SYDVKM. This CDR3 region has 14 residues. The V and J ends lost 3 bases and 0 bases respectively, with 6 bases between them. The CDR3: CASSFPVSNQPQHF. The CDR3 region has the DNA TGTGCCAGCAGTTTCCCGGTTAGCAATCAGCCCCAGCATTTT.

For this clonotype: The final CDR3 position lacks the conserved phenylalanine or tryptophan, pointing to a likely read error. The chain joins TRBV4-1 to TRBJ2-2, with 16 bases identical to TRBD2. V gave up 1 base and J gave up 0 bases; unmatched junction bases: 5. Germline CDR1 is MGHRA and CDR2 is YSYEKL. CDR3 length: 20 residues. The CDR3 coding sequence is TGCGCCAGCAGCCAAGGATTGGGACTAGCGGGAGGGGCGAACACCGGGGAGCTGTTTTCT. Residues: CASSQGLGLAGGANTGELFS.

Worth noting for this clonotype: A much larger clone differs from this one at a single base, so this may be a read error. The chain couples TRBV30 to TRBJ1-3; D not certain. The CDR3 sequence is 12 residues long. CDR1 and CDR2 (germline): GTSNPN, SVGIG (reference sequence). CDR3 DNA sequence: TGTGCCTGGACCTATTCTGGAAACGCCATATATTTT. It encodes CAWTYSGNAIYF.

As concerns this clonotype: This probably arose from a read error, given a far larger clone one base away. The CDR3 is CASSLELTSGMDTRYF. The DNA for the CDR3 is TGTGCCAGCAGCTTAGAGCTGACTAGCGGGATGGATACGCGGTATTTT. V is TRBV11-2 and J is TRBJ2-3, with 11 bases aligning to TRBD2. CDR3 size: 16 residues. From germline, CDR1 is SGHAT and CDR2 FQNNGV.

This clonotype was counted ten times or more. CDR3 sequence (DNA): TGTGCCGCAAAGGGGCTAGCCAAAAACATTCAGTACTTC. Amino acids: CAAKGLAKNIQYF. J is TRBJ2-4 and V is TRBV7-2; TRBD1 is a possible D gene (5 bases). The germline V gene encodes CDR1 SGHTA and CDR2 FQGNSA. The CDR3 consists of 13 residues. V was trimmed by 11 bases and J by 0 bases, leaving 11 bases between them. Drawing the rest from reference TRBV7-2 and TRBJ2-4, the complete variable domain is GAGVSQSPSNKVTEKGKDVELRCDPISGHTALYWYRQSLGQGLEFLIYFQGNSAPDKSGLPSDRFSAERTGGSVSTLTIQRTQQEDSAVYLCAAKGLAKNIQYFGAGTRLSVL.

This clonotype appeared a single time. A read error likely explains this, since a far larger clone differs by one base. This rearrangement joins TRBV6-1 to TRBJ2-2; no clear D gene. The CDR3 spans 13 residues. Germline values: CDR1 MNHNS, CDR2 SASEGT. Trimming cost V 5 bases and J 9 bases, with 13 bases left between them. The DNA of the CDR3 is TGTGCCAGCAGTTTGCGACCCCATAGGGAGCTGTTTTTT. Translated: CASSLRPHRELFF.

This clonotype has at least ten counts. The rearrangement joins TRBV6-2 or TRBV6-3 to TRBJ2-2; D is unresolved. Germline assignment: CDR1 MNHEY and CDR2 SVGEGT. Deletions cut 2 bases from V and 2 bases from J, with 9 bases between. The CDR3 covers 15 residues. The CDR3 DNA sequence: TGTGCCAGCAGTTACGGGCACCTCAACACCGGGGAGCTGTTTTTT. Translated, it gives CASSYGHLNTGELFF.

This clonotype was observed at least ten times. V usage is TRBV20-1 and J usage is TRBJ2-5; tentative D call: TRBD1 (6 bases). Germline V gives CDR1 DFQATT, CDR2 SNEGSKA (reference sequence). Trimming took 2 bases from V and 4 from J, leaving 14 bases between them. The CDR3 runs 14 residues. The CDR3 DNA is TGCAGTGCTAGATTGACAGGCGGTAGAGAGACCCAGTACTTC. Amino acid sequence: CSARLTGGRETQYF.

This clonotype was observed many times. Here the CDR3 reads CASSKGVKRETQYF. The DNA of the CDR3 is TGTGCCAGCAGCAAAGGGGTTAAACGGGAGACCCAGTACTTC. The rearrangement links TRBV6-5 to TRBJ2-5; maybe TRBD1 (5 bases). V lost 6 bases to trimming and J lost 5 bases, with 16 bases between them. The CDR3 extends over 14 amino acids. Looked up from germline, CDR1 is MNHEY and CDR2 is SVGAGI.

This clonotype appeared once. The J gene is TRBJ2-2, the V gene TRBV7-9; TRBD1 might be the D (5 bases). This CDR3 region has 15 residues. Germline V lookup: CDR1 SEHNR, CDR2 FQNEAQ (reference sequence). Trimming left V 6 bases short and J 4 bases short, with 15 bases between. For the CDR3, the DNA is TGTGCCAGCAGAAGTGCAGGGTCGAGCACCGGGGAGCTGTTTTTT. This translates into CASRSAGSSTGELFF.

Note on this clonotype: A read error may produce the germline difference seen at one junction end. The J gene is TRBJ2-1, the V gene TRBV28; possible D gene TRBD2, 5 bases. Germline V lookup: CDR1 MDHEN, CDR2 SYDVKM. This CDR3 contains 14 residues. CDR3 in DNA: TGTGCCAGCAGTTTAGTTCGGGAATACGATGAGCAGTTTTTC. Protein product: CASSLVREYDEQFF.

This clonotype has ten or more counts. The V and J genes are TRBV20-1 and TRBJ2-7; 8 positions agree with TRBD2. V lost 7 bases and J lost 3; bases outside the gene matches: 8. Germline CDR1 reads DFQATT; CDR2 reads SNEGSKA (reference sequence). The CDR3 sequence is 13 residues long. The CDR3 coding sequence is TGCAGTGGCGGGGCGGGAGGATACTACGAGCAGTACTTC. Its protein product is CSGGAGGYYEQYF.